This TCR beta chain emerged from a study of regulatory T cells in long-lasting Graves disease. Germline V gives CDR1 SGDLS, CDR2 YYNGEE. The CDR3 sequence is 14 residues long. V lost 2 bases to trimming and J lost 9 bases, with 15 bases between them. Construction of the TCR beta libraries employed iRepertoire HTBI primers in conjunction with Arm-PCR of CDR3 regions. TCRdb independently ran MiXCR on the multiplex PCR reads; one entry per CDR3 protein. The repertoire holds around 420,000 distinct CDR3 sequences, with approximately 16% as singletons. At least ten counts were recorded for this clonotype. The time point: newly diagnosed GD, antithyroid drugs for less than 3 months. Researchers made the TCR library from RNA that was extracted from PBMCs. This sample also belongs to another study, concerning T cells in Graves' hyperthyroidism and ophthalmopathy.

This receptor was taken from a woman aged 35 to 49 with Graves disease. Sequencing used peripheral blood mononuclear cells (PBMCs), obtained at new diagnosis, from a patient treated with antithyroid drugs. This chain uses TRBV9 with TRBJ2-1, with a weak D call TRBD2 (6 bases). The CDR3 loop is CASSVRLMEGEQFF. CDR3 DNA sequence: TGTGCCAGCAGCGTGCGTCTTATGGAGGGTGAGCAGTTCTTC.